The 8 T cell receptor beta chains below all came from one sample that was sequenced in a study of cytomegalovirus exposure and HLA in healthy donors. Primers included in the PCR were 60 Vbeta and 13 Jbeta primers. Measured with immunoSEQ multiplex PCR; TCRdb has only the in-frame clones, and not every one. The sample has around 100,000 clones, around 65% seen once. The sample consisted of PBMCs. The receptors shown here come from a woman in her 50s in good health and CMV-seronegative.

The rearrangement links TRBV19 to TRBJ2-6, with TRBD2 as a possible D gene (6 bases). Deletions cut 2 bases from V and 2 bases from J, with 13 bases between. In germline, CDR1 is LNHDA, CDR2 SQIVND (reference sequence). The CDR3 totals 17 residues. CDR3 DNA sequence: TGTGCCAGTAGTATATTGGAGGGGTTGGCTGGGGCCAACGTCCTGACTTTC. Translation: CASSILEGLAGANVLTF.

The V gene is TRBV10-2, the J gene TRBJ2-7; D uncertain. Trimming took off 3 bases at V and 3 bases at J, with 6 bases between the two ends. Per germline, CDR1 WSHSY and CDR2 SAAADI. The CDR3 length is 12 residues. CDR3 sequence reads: CASSDRHYEQYF. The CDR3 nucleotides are TGCGCCAGCAGTGATCGACACTACGAGCAGTACTTC.

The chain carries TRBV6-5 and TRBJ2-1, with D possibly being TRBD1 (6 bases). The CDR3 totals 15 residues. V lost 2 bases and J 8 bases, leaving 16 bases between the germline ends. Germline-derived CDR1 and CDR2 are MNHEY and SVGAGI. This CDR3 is CASSYSRGTPYEQFF. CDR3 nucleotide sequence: TGTGCCAGCAGTTACAGCAGGGGCACCCCATATGAGCAGTTCTTC.

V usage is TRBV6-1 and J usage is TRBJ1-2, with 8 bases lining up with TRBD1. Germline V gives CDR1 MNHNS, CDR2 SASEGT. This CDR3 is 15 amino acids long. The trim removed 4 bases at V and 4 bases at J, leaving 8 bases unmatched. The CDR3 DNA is TGTGCCAGCAGTGTAGCGGGACAGGAAAGCTATGGCTACACCTTC. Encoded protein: CASSVAGQESYGYTF.

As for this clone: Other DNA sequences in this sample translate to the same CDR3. CDR3 DNA: TGTGCCAGCTCACCAGCAAGCGGGAGACACGAGCAGTACTTC. Amino acids: CASSPASGRHEQYF. The chain combines TRBV18 with TRBJ2-7, with TRBD2 matching over 8 bases. The V gene's germline CDR1 is KGHSH and CDR2 LQKENI. Trimming removed 2 bases from V and 5 bases from J; junction bases left unmatched: 5. This CDR3 contains 14 residues.

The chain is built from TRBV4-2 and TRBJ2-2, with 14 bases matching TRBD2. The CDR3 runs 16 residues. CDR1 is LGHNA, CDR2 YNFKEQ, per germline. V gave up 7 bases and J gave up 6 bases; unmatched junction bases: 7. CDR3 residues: CASKRLAGGAAGELFF. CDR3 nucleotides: TGTGCCAGCAAGAGACTAGCGGGGGGGGCTGCCGGGGAGCTGTTTTTT.

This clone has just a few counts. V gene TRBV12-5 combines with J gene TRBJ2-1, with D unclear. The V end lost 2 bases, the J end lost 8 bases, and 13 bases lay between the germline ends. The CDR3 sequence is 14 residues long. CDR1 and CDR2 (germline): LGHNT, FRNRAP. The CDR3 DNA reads TGTGCTAGTGGTTTGAACCTTAGAGGCTATGAGCAGTTCTTC. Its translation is CASGLNLRGYEQFF. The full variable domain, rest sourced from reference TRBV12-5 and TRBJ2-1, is DARVTQTPRHKVTEMGQEVTMRCQPILGHNTVFWYRQTMMQGLELLAYFRNRAPLDDSGMPKDRFSAEMPDATLATLKIQPSEPRDSAVYFCASGLNLRGYEQFFGPGTRLTVL.

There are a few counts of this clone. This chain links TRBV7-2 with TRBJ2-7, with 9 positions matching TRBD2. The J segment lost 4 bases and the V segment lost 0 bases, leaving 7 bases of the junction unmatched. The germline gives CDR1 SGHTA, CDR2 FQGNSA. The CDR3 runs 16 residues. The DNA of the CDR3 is TGTGCCAGCAGCTTAGCGTCTCGCGGGAGGGCTTACGAGCAGTACTTC. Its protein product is CASSLASRGRAYEQYF.